Shown below are 7 T cell receptor beta chains from a single sample sequenced in a study of cytomegalovirus exposure and HLA in healthy donors. Primers included in the PCR were 60 Vbeta and 13 Jbeta primers. The table came from immunoSEQ multiplex PCR; TCRdb's copy has only in-frame clones and leaves some out. Among 150,000 to 200,000 clones listed, around 78% were seen once. Material: PBMCs. The source of these receptors is a woman aged 30 to 39 in good health and CMV-seropositive.

The CDR3 reads CASWTSGTYNEQFF. The CDR3 DNA reads as TGTGCCAGCTGGACTAGCGGTACCTACAATGAGCAGTTCTTC. The chain links TRBV27 to TRBJ2-1; 10 bases fit TRBD2. This CDR3 spans 14 amino acids. The germline V gene has CDR1 MNHEY and CDR2 SMNVEV (reference sequence). V lost 8 bases, J lost 2 bases, and 3 bases stayed unmatched.

This clone appeared a single time. V usage is TRBV5-1 and J usage is TRBJ2-5; the match to TRBD1 covers 9 bases. Germline CDR1 SGHRS, CDR2 YFSETQ. This CDR3 is built from 15 residues. J lost 5 bases, V lost 2 bases, and 7 bases had no gene match. This chain's CDR3 is CASSLGTGLTETQYF. CDR3 DNA: TGCGCCAGCAGCTTAGGGACAGGGCTAACGGAGACCCAGTACTTC.

The chain employs TRBV18 and TRBJ2-3; 10 bases fit TRBD2. The V segment lost 1 base and the J segment 2 bases; nucleotides outside the gene matches: 6. Germline CDR1 reads KGHSH; CDR2 reads LQKENI. The CDR3 is 17 amino acids. This CDR3 is CASSPLVTSGNTDTQYF. The DNA for the CDR3 is TGTGCCAGCTCACCACTTGTTACTAGCGGGAACACAGATACGCAGTATTTT.

The table lists this clone with a few counts. V usage is TRBV27 and J usage is TRBJ1-2, with TRBD1 as a possible D gene (6 bases). The CDR3 has 14 residues. Trimming took 5 bases from V and 6 from J, leaving 16 bases between them. Germline V CDR1 and CDR2: MNHEY, SMNVEV (reference sequence). The DNA for the CDR3 is TGTGCCAGCAGTCCAAGCGCGGGGGCGCATGGCTACACCTTC. Residues: CASSPSAGAHGYTF.

This clone was found once. The CDR3 DNA reads TGTGCCAGCATGGCGACAGGAAACTATGGCTACACCTTC. It codes for CASMATGNYGYTF. The chain carries TRBV6-1 and TRBJ1-2, with D maybe TRBD1 (6 bases). CDR3 length: 13 amino acids. Trimming took off 7 bases at V and 2 bases at J, with 11 bases between the two ends. CDR1 is MNHNS and CDR2 is SASEGT in the germline V gene.

This clone was observed a few times. This chain joins TRBV5-1 and TRBJ1-2; no definite D call. CDR1 SGHRS and CDR2 YFSETQ come from the germline V gene. The CDR3 has 15 amino acids. Trimming cost V 2 bases and J 9 bases, with 20 bases left between them. DNA of the CDR3: TGCGCCAGCAGCTTCAATGAGGGAGGAGTTGAGAGCTACACCTTC. As protein: CASSFNEGGVESYTF.

A few counts support this clone. CDR3 amino acids: CASDRDRGTEAFF. The CDR3 DNA follows: TGTGCCAGCGACCGGGACAGGGGGACTGAAGCTTTCTTT. V and J are TRBV18 and TRBJ1-1; TRBD1 matches at 11 bases. Losses at the gene ends were 8 bases for V and 5 bases for J; bases not matched to a gene: 4. The germline V gene has CDR1 KGHSH and CDR2 LQKENI. This CDR3 is built from 13 residues.